This T cell receptor (beta chain) was sequenced in a study of cytomegalovirus exposure and HLA in healthy donors (dated by TCRdb to 2016 to 2017). In the study overall: In an earlier analysis of approximately 640 of the donors, less than 350 Gb of sequence data and some 120 million unique TCR beta sequences from some 170 million T cells were reported. An early release that covered fewer than 800 HLA-typed donors contained about 300 gigabases of sequencing data and some 87 million unique TCR sequences. Among the approximately 400 genotyped donors, around 81% belonged to the genetic ancestry cluster associated with self-reported Caucasian donors. The study aimed to test whether signatures of past pathogen exposure could be identified by cataloging public T cell receptors. The study profiled the T cell repertoires of hundreds of subjects by immunosequencing and related them to cytomegalovirus serostatus. Besides the first cohort of approximately 670 subjects, a separate validation cohort made up of 95 to 150 different subjects was used. To predict cytomegalovirus infection status, the study combined high-throughput TCR immunosequencing, statistical association of individual TCRs with disease status, and machine learning. A later analysis re-analyzed previously published TCR beta repertoires from about 600 donors and added high-resolution HLA genotyping to study TCR occurrence patterns. Rather than drawing on any new phenotypic data, the later analysis identified candidate immune exposures from TCR beta sequences and the way those sequences occurred across donors. To decide whether each TCR beta V gene segment behaved as functional or pseudogenic, an earlier analysis of some 600 of the donors relied on high-throughput TCR beta sequencing. Donor age, sex, ethnicity and CMV serostatus were compiled alongside the repertoire data. A later genetic analysis took genome-wide SNP genotypes for about 60% of the roughly 670 donors and used that subset as a discovery cohort. All discovery cohort repertoires had been generated using a single sequencing platform. Class I and class II HLA loci were covered by the typing at four-digit resolution. The number of typed donors differed by locus: about 620-640 for A, B, C, DRB1 and DQB1; approximately 530 for DQA1; 606 for DPA1; and about 450 for DPB1. A handful of DR-DQ haplotypes were handled as single units for association and clustering because linkage in the cohort was strong. Across approximately 400 genotyped donors of the cohort, an average of approximately 220,000 unique TCR beta nucleotide sequences per donor were sequenced, and approximately 19% of those sequences were non-productive. What the work shows at the level of the full study, not this receptor alone: Correlated functional status among segregating V segments might be attributable to linkage disequilibrium, but an unknown experimental factor could not be ruled out. A total of roughly 160 TCR beta chains were listed by the study as associated with cytomegalovirus. Because HLA typing was missing for some donors at each locus, association tests included only the typed subset. A group of highly shared sequence variants was considered likely to be a technical artifact of the sequencing pipeline. The 87-base-pair reads could not distinguish some IMGT-functional V segments, including TRBV6-2 and TRBV6-3, so those segments were excluded. In vitro tests confirmed that a few of the cytomegalovirus-associated TCR beta chains recognize cytomegalovirus antigens. In a later genetic analysis, fewer N-insertions in productive TCRs were reported among donors in an Asian-associated ancestry cluster than the approximately 670-donor mean. A later analysis found that TCR association rates varied across HLA loci, with DRB1 alleles showing the most associated TCRs and HLA-C alleles the fewest. The cohort was sequenced for TCR beta chains only, and without alpha or paired-chain data the features that could be detected were limited. In a later analysis, 16,951 TCR beta sequences were associated with specific HLA alleles at a false discovery rate of 0.05. Compared with equally common non-associated chains, HLA-associated TCR beta chains in a later analysis were more clonally expanded and had lower generation probabilities. In a later genetic analysis, a missense DCLRE1C variant was associated with V-gene and J-gene trimming of TCR beta chains, and the association was replicated in an independent cohort. Immune exposure information for the cohort was limited to CMV serostatus. Roughly 17 rarely observed V segments, including chromosome 9 orphons, were excluded from the earlier analysis of a few hundred of the donors because counts were too low. Presence/absence analyses assumed roughly uniform sequencing depth across donors, an assumption that may not hold. The classifier was reported to diagnose cytomegalovirus status with high specificity and sensitivity in both the original and validation cohorts. An earlier analysis of approximately 570 of the donors showed that most TCR beta V segments appeared in productive rearrangements either about 87% or about 30% of the time, which broadly matched IMGT annotations. Assigning TCR associations to individual alleles was difficult when HLA alleles, especially DR and DQ, strongly co-occurred. The authors suggested that the approach could potentially be extended to other disease states and immunological phenotypes. According to a later analysis, most CMV-associated TCR beta chains appeared to be HLA-restricted, and the HLA associations seemed to be driven largely by CMV exposure. A further reported finding was that TCR beta sequences accurately predicted the HLA-A and HLA-B alleles for most subjects in the first cohort. A later analysis reported that several top co-occurrence clusters appeared linked to parvovirus B19, influenza, CMV and Epstein-Barr virus. Most TCR sequences were observed very rarely across donors, whereas some public TCRs were present in many individuals.

From the germline V gene, CDR1 is MNHEY and CDR2 is SVGAGI. The CDR3 contains 14 residues, cysteine and phenylalanine counted. The CDR3 DNA has 42 bases and is translated from base 1. V trim: 6 bases; J trim: 5 bases; unmatched bases: 4. Receptor amplification or capture employed the immunoSEQ multiplex PCR assay. For the multiplex PCR, a mixture combining 60 forward primers for TCR Vbeta segments and 13 reverse primers for TCR Jbeta segments was used. The CDR3 region of rearranged TCR beta genes was amplified from genomic DNA with a multiplex PCR assay. On the Illumina HiSeq System, the amplified TCR beta libraries were sequenced as 87-base-pair reads. On the study's bioinformatics: A later analysis tallied 75 million to 95 million unique TCR beta chains across the 666 repertoires, and about 10 million of those chains were shared by two or more donors. A nearest-neighbor algorithm error-corrected the raw reads and collapsed the reads into unique sequences, merging closely related sequences to remove PCR and sequencing errors. To assign V, D and J gene segments, CDR3 sequences were aligned to IMGT reference sequences. For a sequence to be retained, a match of at least six nucleotides was required to both a V gene segment and a J gene segment. A rearrangement counted as productive if the CDR3 had no stop codons and remained in frame with V and J, and every other rearrangement counted as non-productive. Following IMGT convention, CDR3 was defined as the stretch from the second conserved V-encoded cysteine to the conserved J-encoded phenylalanine. The earlier analysis of 500 to 600 of the donors excluded sequences that lacked an unambiguous match to a single V gene segment. In an earlier analysis of approximately 610 of the donors, V segments were called functional above 56.7% productive rearrangements and were called segregating when the between-donor standard deviation exceeded 5%. To diagnose cytomegalovirus status from the catalog of TCR beta chain sequences, a statistical classification framework was built. V and J gene assignment, in a later analysis, came from comparing TCR nucleotide sequences with IMGT/GENE-DB human TR gene sequences. A later analysis assigned CDR3 sequences and most-parsimonious VDJ recombination scenarios with the TCRdist pipeline. A later analysis defined each TCR beta chain by its CDR3 amino acid sequence plus V-gene family, and excluded reads lacking a unique V-gene family. In a later analysis, around 600 highly shared, low-generation-probability nucleotide sequences were removed to address suspected cross-contamination and a sequencing artifact. In a later analysis, a clonal expansion index for each public chain was calculated from normalized within-repertoire ranks of inferred template counts. In a later analysis, generation probabilities were computed using a VDJ recombination model fitted to out-of-frame rearrangements, and the results were checked against IGoR. In a later analysis, TCR-TCR, TCR-HLA and TCR-CMV co-occurrence was scored with hypergeometric tests, and a repertoire-size bias correction was applied to TCR pairs. To estimate false discovery rates, a later analysis permuted the HLA or CMV assignments 20 times. A later analysis grouped co-occurring TCRs with DBSCAN, adding TCRdist sequence similarity when clustering within HLA-allele-positive subsets. Co-occurrence clustering excluded repertoires with fewer than 30,000 or more than 120,000 public chains, plus five with anomalous nucleotide sharing. As stored in TCRdb, this immuneACCESS dataset retains in-frame rearrangements with V and J assigned. A fraction of the clones does not appear; measured against another copy, unresolved V genes explain less than half of the discrepancy, and the remainder lacks a known reason. V and J calls and clone size are those listed in that table; D and trimming were worked out from the DNA. This sample has 100,000 to 150,000 clones in its table, and more than 65% of those were observed once. The ten largest clones capture approximately 3% of the sample.

In total, roughly 670 healthy bone marrow donors made up the cohort. At the time of sampling, every cohort member was nominally healthy, though immune exposures that went unrecorded were likely present. The donor tested CMV seropositive and was one of the 289 seropositive cohort members. A peripheral blood sample was collected from each donor, and TCR beta sequencing was performed on peripheral blood mononuclear cells. Genomic DNA extraction from the blood cell samples was performed with the Qiagen DNeasy Blood Extraction Kit. On this clone itself: Its antigen target is currently unknown. It has no much larger one-base neighbor in the sample; base qualities were not kept.

The sequenced material came from PBMCs. The receptor was derived from a woman under 30 in good health and CMV-seropositive. Here the chain combines TRBV6-5 and TRBJ2-3; 11 nucleotides in the junction match TRBD2. The CDR3 protein sequence reads: CASSRLAGKDTQYF. The bases are TGTGCCAGCAGCCGACTAGCGGGGAAAGATACGCAGTATTTT.